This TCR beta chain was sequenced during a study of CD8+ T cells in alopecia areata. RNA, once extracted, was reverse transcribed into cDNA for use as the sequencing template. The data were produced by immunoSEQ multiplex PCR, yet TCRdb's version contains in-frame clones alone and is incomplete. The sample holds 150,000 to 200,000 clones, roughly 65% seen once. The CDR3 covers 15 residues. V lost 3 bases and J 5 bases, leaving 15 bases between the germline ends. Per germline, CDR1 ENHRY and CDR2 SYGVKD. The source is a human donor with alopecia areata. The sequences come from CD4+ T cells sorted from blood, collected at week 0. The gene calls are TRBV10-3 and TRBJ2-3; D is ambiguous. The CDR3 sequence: CAISESSSVGDTQYF. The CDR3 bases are TGTGCCATCAGTGAATCCTCGTCCGTGGGAGATACGCAGTATTTT.